This T cell receptor beta chain was identified during a study of post-analysis software for immune sequencing data. Study-wide points: Patients used about 5 TRBV segments, including TRBV5-6, TRBV5-1 and TRBV20-1, more often than controls.

Prepared TCR beta cDNA libraries contained unique molecular identifiers. A single record per CDR3 protein comes from TCRdb applying MiXCR to the PCR reads. The sample includes about 540,000 distinct CDR3 sequences, 34% of them seen just once. The V and J ends lost 4 bases and 5 bases respectively, with 14 bases between them. The CDR3 loop spans 13 amino acids. The germline V gene encodes CDR1 DFQATT and CDR2 SNEGSKA (reference sequence). This clonotype was counted a few times. Its antigen is not identified. Material: blood. The chain joins TRBV20-1 to TRBJ2-5; D unclear. This clonotype was obtained from a girl aged 2-17 years with multiple sclerosis. The CDR3 bases are TGCAGTGCTACTAAGGTCGTCCGGGAGACCCAGTACTTC. Encoded protein: CSATKVVRETQYF.